The entry that follows covers one T cell receptor beta chain sequence. These data come from a study of low-dose radiotherapy and immunotherapy resistance in tumors. Covering alpha and beta chains, TRAV- and TRBV-specific primers were used for the first-strand cDNA. TCRs were put through approximately 21 PCR cycles of amplification with Phusion. A constant-region primer and the V-primer adapter served as the primer pair. MiXCR, run by TCRdb on the reads, gives a single entry per CDR3 protein. This sample has 17,000 or so distinct CDR3 sequences, with about 73% found just once. The CDR3 is made up of 20 amino acids. Germline lookup yields CDR1 MNHGY and CDR2 SAAAGT. Trimming left V 6 bases short and J 5 bases short, with 31 bases between.

The TCR was taken from a human donor with advanced metastatic prostate, ovarian, gallbladder or colorectal cancer (not recorded which). This table probably holds off-target reads from a library built for another chain. The J gene is TRBJ2-2, the V gene TRBV6-8, with a tentative D call TRBD1 (6 bases). CDR3 amino acids: CASRKGVGSLSYPFTGELFF. The CDR3 nucleotides read TGTGCCAGCAGAAAGGGGGTGGGGTCCCTTTCGTATCCCTTTACCGGGGAGCTGTTTTTT.